These 20 T cell receptor beta chains were sequenced from one sample in a study of T cell responses to AZD1222 COVID-19 vaccine. Clones were read by immunoSEQ multiplex PCR, and TCRdb kept only the in-frame ones, dropping some. This sample has roughly 110,000 clones; over 80% occur once, and the top ten carry under 9.5%. Specimen: peripheral blood, collected 28 days after the second AZD1222 dose. Receptors originate from an adult who received the AZD1222 COVID-19 vaccine.

V usage is TRBV18 and J usage is TRBJ1-4; tentative D call: TRBD1 (5 bases). V gave up 2 bases and J gave up 7 bases, with 5 bases separating them. CDR1 is KGHSH, CDR2 LQKENI, per germline. This CDR3 spans 12 amino acids. The CDR3 sequence is CASSPGGEKLFF. The CDR3 coding sequence is TGTGCCAGCTCACCAGGGGGTGAAAAACTGTTTTTT.

The chain combines TRBV10-2 with TRBJ1-2; the match to TRBD1 covers 9 bases. CDR3 length equals 15 residues. Trimming removed 9 bases from V and 9 bases from J; junction bases left unmatched: 17. Germline CDR1 WSHSY, CDR2 SAAADI. The CDR3, as DNA: TGCGCCAGTTTCCGGGACAGGGACGCGTTAGCGCGCTACACCTTC. It encodes CASFRDRDALARYTF.

The rearrangement links TRBV19 to TRBJ1-5; D gene ambiguous. Trimming stripped 3 bases from V and 0 bases from J, with 9 bases between. CDR1 and CDR2 (germline): LNHDA, SQIVND (reference sequence). This CDR3 is 15 amino acids long. The CDR3 DNA reads TGTGCCAGTAGTATGTTACAGCATAGCAATCAGCCCCAGCATTTT. Protein sequence: CASSMLQHSNQPQHF.

V gene TRBV6-1 combines with J gene TRBJ2-7; maybe TRBD2 (6 bases). V lost 3 bases and J lost 6, with 9 bases in between. The CDR3 contains 12 residues. Germline V gene lookup returns CDR1 MNHNS and CDR2 SASEGT. CDR3 loop: CASSDAGSEQYF. Written as DNA, the CDR3 is TGTGCCAGCAGTGACGCCGGGAGCGAGCAGTACTTC.

The chain couples TRBV19 to TRBJ1-4; 10 bases are a match to TRBD1. V dropped 5 bases and J dropped 7; count of bases not matched to a gene: 7. CDR3 length: 15 amino acids. CDR1 is LNHDA, CDR2 SQIVND, per germline (reference sequence). The CDR3 bases are TGTGCCAGTAGTGCCCCGGGACAGGGGAGTGAAAAACTGTTTTTT. Translating gives CASSAPGQGSEKLFF.

The chain recombines TRBV28 with TRBJ2-5; 14 bases fit TRBD2. Germline CDR1 and CDR2: MDHEN and SYDVKM. V lost 4 bases to trimming and J lost 1 base; unmatched junction nucleotides: 2. This CDR3 has 16 amino acids. CDR3 residues: CASSSGTSGSQETQYF. As DNA, the CDR3 is TGTGCCAGCAGTTCCGGGACTAGCGGGAGCCAAGAGACCCAGTACTTC.

The sample holds one count of this clone. This chain connects TRBV30 to TRBJ1-1, with D unresolved. Per germline, CDR1 GTSNPN and CDR2 SVGIG (reference sequence). This CDR3 is built from 13 residues. V dropped 1 base and J dropped 2 bases, with 8 bases sitting between them. DNA for the CDR3: TGTGCCTGGAGTGCTACAAAAAACACTGAAGCTTTCTTT. Its translation is CAWSATKNTEAFF.

This rearrangement joins TRBV29-1 to TRBJ2-3, with 10 nucleotides matching TRBD2. This CDR3 has 18 residues. The trim removed 0 bases at V and 6 bases at J, leaving 15 bases unmatched. Germline-derived CDR1 and CDR2 are SQVTM and ANQGSEA. The CDR3, as DNA: TGCAGCGTTGAAGACTGGGGAGAGCGGGAGGGAGTGTGGGATACGCAGTATTTT. It codes for CSVEDWGEREGVWDTQYF.

This chain uses TRBV5-1 with TRBJ2-7; tentatively, D is TRBD1 or TRBD2 (5 bases each). Per the germline V gene, CDR1 is SGHRS and CDR2 is YFSETQ. V was trimmed by 0 bases and J by 5 bases, leaving 15 bases between them. The CDR3 has 15 residues. This CDR3 is CASSLGGAAENEQYF. CDR3 sequence (DNA): TGCGCCAGCAGCTTGGGAGGGGCCGCGGAAAACGAGCAGTACTTC. Supplemented by reference TRBV5-1 and TRBJ2-7, the full variable domain reads KAGVTQTPRYLIKTRGQQVTLSCSPISGHRSVSWYQQTPGQGLQFLFEYFSETQRNKGNFPGRFSGRQFSNSRSEMNVSTLELGDSALYLCASSLGGAAENEQYFGPGTRLTVT.

The chain is built from TRBV28 and TRBJ1-2; a possible D gene is TRBD1 (6 bases). This CDR3 has 14 residues. Germline CDR1 MDHEN, CDR2 SYDVKM. V lost 5 bases and J 5 bases, leaving 15 bases between the germline ends. The CDR3 loop is CASSPRDTKYGYTF. The DNA for the CDR3 is TGTGCCAGCAGTCCTAGGGACACGAAATATGGCTACACCTTC.

This chain links TRBV2 with TRBJ1-5; D is perhaps TRBD1 (5 bases). The germline V gene has CDR1 SNHLY and CDR2 FYNNEI. Trimming cost V 8 bases and J 2 bases, with 16 bases left between them. This CDR3 is built from 15 residues. The DNA of the CDR3 is TGTGCCAGCGGTTTTGGGGGAAGGGGCAATCAGCCCCAGCATTTT. It yields the protein CASGFGGRGNQPQHF.

The chain combines TRBV9 with TRBJ2-7; no firm D call. The CDR3 is 16 residues long. Trimming cost V 0 bases and J 6 bases, with 19 bases left between them. Per germline, CDR1 SGDLS and CDR2 YYNGEE. The CDR3 sequence: CASSVASAGTGSEQYF. The CDR3 bases are TGTGCCAGCAGCGTAGCTTCCGCAGGTACGGGCTCCGAGCAGTACTTC.

This clone has just a few counts. The CDR3 is CASSGTRRITEAFF. The CDR3 DNA follows: TGTGCCAGCAGCGGCACAAGGCGGATCACTGAAGCTTTCTTT. This sequence joins TRBV11-2 and TRBJ1-1; D is undetermined. Germline CDR1 reads SGHAT; CDR2 reads FQNNGV. The CDR3 has 14 residues. Trimming left V 5 bases short and J 4 bases short, with 14 bases between. The full variable domain, in which reference TRBV11-2 and TRBJ1-1 provide the parts outside the CDR3, is EAGVAQSPRYKIIEKRQSVAFWCNPISGHATLYWYQQILGQGPKLLIQFQNNGVVDDSQLPKDRFSAERLKGVDSTLKIQPAKLEDSAVYLCASSGTRRITEAFFGQGTRLTVV.

This clone was detected only once. This sequence joins TRBV5-6 and TRBJ1-5; the D is unclear. Germline V gene sequence: CDR1 SGHDT, CDR2 YYEEEE. The CDR3 loop spans 15 amino acids. V lost 4 bases, J lost 0 bases, and 11 bases lay in between. This CDR3 reads CASSIRGYSNQPQHF. The CDR3 DNA follows: TGTGCCAGCAGCATTCGGGGTTATAGCAATCAGCCCCAGCATTTT.

This chain connects TRBV9 to TRBJ2-4, with 11 bases lining up with TRBD1. V trimming: 3 bases; J trimming: 1 base; junction bases outside the gene matches: 6. Germline lookup yields CDR1 SGDLS and CDR2 YYNGEE. The CDR3 is 17 amino acids. CDR3 in amino acids: CASSGGQGEWAKNIQYF. The CDR3 DNA reads as TGTGCCAGCAGCGGGGGACAGGGGGAGTGGGCCAAAAACATTCAGTACTTC.

The V call is TRBV7-3, the J call TRBJ2-5; TRBD2 agrees at 9 bases. This CDR3 is built from 14 residues. Germline V gene data show CDR1 as SGHTA and CDR2 as FQGTGA. With 11 bases clipped from V and 1 base from J, the junction kept 8 bases outside the gene matches. As DNA, the CDR3 is TGTGCCTCCTCGGCAGCGGGGGGCCAAGAGACCCAGTACTTC. As protein: CASSAAGGQETQYF.

This chain uses TRBV5-1 with TRBJ1-4, with D possibly being TRBD1 (5 bases). CDR1 and CDR2 from the germline V gene are SGHRS and YFSETQ. V dropped 7 bases and J dropped 4 bases, with 14 bases sitting between them. The CDR3 spans 14 residues. CDR3: CASSRGTLNEKLFF. CDR3 nucleotide sequence: TGCGCCAGCTCCCGGGGGACCCTTAATGAAAAACTGTTTTTT.

The chain recombines TRBV2 with TRBJ1-5, with 7 positions matching TRBD1. CDR1 SNHLY and CDR2 FYNNEI come from the germline V gene. CDR3 length: 14 residues. Trimming took 8 bases from V and 0 from J; bases not matched to a gene: 4. CDR3: CASCRDSSNQPQHF. Here the CDR3 DNA reads TGTGCCAGCTGTCGGGACAGTAGCAATCAGCCCCAGCATTTT.

The chain employs TRBV7-2 and TRBJ2-7; 8 positions agree with TRBD2. The CDR3 has 17 residues. After removal of 5 bases from V and 0 bases from J, the junction contained 12 bases not matched to a gene. The V gene's germline CDR1 is SGHTA and CDR2 FQGNSA. The CDR3 coding sequence is TGTGCCAGCAGCCGCCCCCAGCGGGGGCCAAGCTCCTACGAGCAGTACTTC. This codes for CASSRPQRGPSSYEQYF.

This chain uses TRBV28 with TRBJ1-1; the match to TRBD1 covers 7 bases. CDR3 length: 13 residues. Germline loops: CDR1 MDHEN, CDR2 SYDVKM. The junction had 4 bases not matched to a gene; V was cut back by 3 bases and J by 6 bases. The CDR3 DNA reads as TGTGCCAGCAGTTTGACAGGGAGGGCTGAAGCTTTCTTT. This translates into CASSLTGRAEAFF.